Included here is one T cell receptor (beta chain) sequence, with context. Antigen specificity is unknown. Clones were sequenced by immunoSEQ multiplex PCR, and TCRdb holds only the in-frame ones, with some missing. The sample carries about 14,000 clones, roughly 87% recorded once. The data originate from a study of chemoradiotherapy in HPV16-positive cancers. Study-wide points: During treatment, candidate HPV-specific clones and E7-related motifs expanded in tumor.

The CDR3 covers 14 residues. The V gene's germline CDR1 is MNHEY and CDR2 SVGAGI. Trimming shortened V by 0 bases and J by 9 bases, and 12 bases separated the two germline ends. The TCR comes from a human donor with HPV-associated anogenital cancer. The sample consisted of tumor tissue, taken from a patient who underwent chemoradiotherapy. The rearrangement joins TRBV6-5 to TRBJ2-1, with D possibly being TRBD1 or TRBD2 (6 bases each). CDR3 nucleotide sequence: TGTGCCAGCAGTTACTCGCCCGGGGGCTCTGAGCAGTTCTTC. Translated, it gives CASSYSPGGSEQFF.